A single sample is the source of the 23 T cell receptor beta chains below, sequenced in a study of beta chain features in type 1 diabetes. Investigators reverse transcribed all isolated RNA, so they sequenced expressed TCRB transcripts. Using immunoSEQ multiplex PCR, the repertoire was profiled, and TCRdb retains in-frame clones only, with some absent. Of about 620,000 clones in the sample, around 15% were seen once. Material for sequencing was naive CD4+ T cells from blood. These receptors all come from a man between 18 and 29 years old in good health.

The V gene is TRBV27, the J gene TRBJ2-7, with a tentative D call TRBD2 (5 bases). Trimming took 4 bases from V and 4 from J, leaving 20 bases between them. Germline V lookup: CDR1 MNHEY, CDR2 SMNVEV (reference sequence). CDR3 length: 16 amino acids. CDR3 amino acids: CASSSLLTLRGYEQYF. The CDR3 DNA sequence: TGTGCCAGCAGTTCGTTACTTACCTTACGCGGGTACGAGCAGTACTTC.

The genes are TRBV4-2 and TRBJ1-5; 9 bases align to TRBD1. Germline CDR1 and CDR2: LGHNA and YNFKEQ. The length of the CDR3 is 15 residues. Trimming at V came to 5 bases and at J to 5 bases, leaving 7 bases not matched to a gene. The CDR3 sequence is CASSTRGQGDQPQHF. For the CDR3, the DNA is TGTGCCAGCAGCACAAGGGGACAGGGAGATCAGCCCCAGCATTTT.

This clone has just a few counts. This chain joins TRBV30 and TRBJ1-2; 7 bases agree with TRBD1. Per the germline V gene, CDR1 is GTSNPN and CDR2 is SVGIG (reference sequence). V was clipped by 6 bases and J by 7 bases; unmatched bases: 14. There are 14 residues in the CDR3. DNA for the CDR3: TGTGCCTGCTCGACAGGGAATCGGTTGGGTGGCTACACCTTC. This sequence encodes CACSTGNRLGGYTF.

The chain employs TRBV4-3 and TRBJ2-7; D is unresolved. This CDR3 has 14 residues. V gave up 1 base and J gave up 7 bases, with 14 bases separating them. In germline, CDR1 is LGHNA, CDR2 YSLEER. The CDR3 is CASSQAMGTREQYF. The CDR3, as DNA: TGCGCCAGCAGCCAAGCAATGGGTACGAGGGAGCAGTACTTC.

The V and J genes are TRBV10-3 and TRBJ1-5; TRBD1 is a possible D gene (5 bases). Germline V gene lookup returns CDR1 ENHRY and CDR2 SYGVKD. This CDR3 spans 13 amino acids. The ends were cut back, 2 bases at V and 7 bases at J, with 9 bases in the middle. CDR3 bases: TGTGCCATCAGTGAGGGGGCGTGGCAGCCCCAGCATTTT. It translates to CAISEGAWQPQHF.

This chain uses TRBV6-5 with TRBJ1-1; no clear D. V dropped 2 bases and J dropped 4 bases, with 14 bases sitting between them. The CDR3 length is 15 residues. The germline gives CDR1 MNHEY, CDR2 SVGAGI. This chain's CDR3 is CASSYGVGRGTEAFF. The CDR3, as DNA: TGTGCCAGCAGTTACGGAGTGGGCCGGGGCACTGAAGCTTTCTTT.

Only a few counts were recorded for this clone. The V and J genes are TRBV28 and TRBJ2-7; D gene ambiguous. The CDR3 spans 14 residues. Germline V gene data show CDR1 as MDHEN and CDR2 as SYDVKM. With 6 bases removed from V and 2 bases from J, the gap between germline ends came to 14 bases. The CDR3 nucleotides read TGTGCCAGCAGGGGCCACAGTCCTACCTACGAGCAGTACTTC. Translation gives CASRGHSPTYEQYF.

V and J are TRBV25-1 and TRBJ2-7; D not resolved. The CDR3 has 14 amino acids. Trimming removed 3 bases at V and 0 bases at J, with 9 bases between. Germline CDR1 reads MGHDK; CDR2 reads SYGVNS. This CDR3 is CASSDQVGSYEQYF. The CDR3 bases are TGTGCCAGCAGTGATCAGGTCGGCTCCTACGAGCAGTACTTC.

This clone has just a few counts. The gene calls are TRBV13 and TRBJ2-3, with D perhaps matching TRBD2 (5 bases). Germline assignment: CDR1 PRHDT and CDR2 FYEKMQ (reference sequence). V shed 4 bases and J shed 1 base, with 12 bases lying between them. The CDR3 runs to 15 residues. The CDR3 DNA is TGTGCCAGCAGCTCGGCTAGCTCTGGCACAGATACGCAGTATTTT. Translating it yields CASSSASSGTDTQYF. Full variable domain (remainder filled in from reference TRBV13 and TRBJ2-3): AAGVIQSPRHLIKEKRETATLKCYPIPRHDTVYWYQQGPGQDPQFLISFYEKMQSDKGSIPDRFSAQQFSDYHSELNMSSLELGDSALYFCASSSASSGTDTQYFGPGTRLTVL.

The V gene is TRBV9, the J gene TRBJ2-1; D gene ambiguous. The CDR3 runs to 11 residues. Per germline, CDR1 SGDLS and CDR2 YYNGEE. V lost 4 bases and J lost 7, with 6 bases in between. The CDR3 nucleotides read TGTGCCAGCAGCTTGAGGAATGAGCAGTTCTTC. Encoded protein: CASSLRNEQFF.

This clone has only a few counts. The CDR3, as DNA: TGCGCCAGCAGTGCGACAGGGGGGGAGCAGCCCCAGCATTTT. Its translation is CASSATGGEQPQHF. The genes are TRBV10-2 and TRBJ1-5, with 9 bases aligning to TRBD1. Germline V gene data show CDR1 as WSHSY and CDR2 as SAAADI. V shed 4 bases and J 7 bases; nucleotides not matched to a gene: 5. CDR3 size: 14 residues.

V usage is TRBV7-2 and J usage is TRBJ2-3; D might be TRBD2 (5 bases). Trimming pared 5 bases from V and 2 bases from J, leaving 11 bases between. The germline gives CDR1 SGHTA, CDR2 FQGNSA. The CDR3 has 14 residues. Here the CDR3 DNA reads TGTGCCAGCAGCCCCCGGAGGACCACAGATACGCAGTATTTT. Translating it yields CASSPRRTTDTQYF. Full variable domain (rest looked up from reference TRBV7-2 and TRBJ2-3): GAGVSQSPSNKVTEKGKDVELRCDPISGHTALYWYRQSLGQGLEFLIYFQGNSAPDKSGLPSDRFSAERTGGSVSTLTIQRTQQEDSAVYLCASSPRRTTDTQYFGPGTRLTVL.

This clone turned up a few times. In DNA, the CDR3 is TGTGCCAGCAGTGACGGGGGGCAAGGCAATCAGCCCCAGCATTTT. As protein: CASSDGGQGNQPQHF. The chain carries TRBV28 and TRBJ1-5; a possible D gene is TRBD1 (6 bases). V was pared by 5 bases and J by 2 bases, with 13 bases between. There are 15 residues in the CDR3. Germline CDR1 reads MDHEN; CDR2 reads SYDVKM. The whole variable domain, filled in from reference TRBV28 and TRBJ1-5, reads DVKVTQSSRYLVKRTGEKVFLECVQDMDHENMFWYRQDPGLGLRLIYFSYDVKMKEKGDIPEGYSVSREKKERFSLILESASTNQTSMYLCASSDGGQGNQPQHFGDGTRLSIL.

This clone was seen ten or more times. The genes are TRBV10-3 and TRBJ2-1; the D call may be TRBD1 or TRBD2 (5 bases each). Germline V CDR1 and CDR2: ENHRY, SYGVKD. V was pared by 5 bases and J by 5 bases, with 13 bases between. The CDR3 has 14 amino acids. CDR3 in DNA: TGTGCCATCAGTTCCGGGGCTGTCAACAATGAGCAGTTCTTC. It is translated as CAISSGAVNNEQFF.

Notes on this clone: This sample also contains other DNA sequences that code for the same CDR3. This sequence joins TRBV9 and TRBJ2-3; tentatively, D is TRBD1 (5 bases). Trimming removed 2 bases at V and 1 base at J, with 8 bases between. CDR1 and CDR2 from the germline V gene are SGDLS and YYNGEE. There are 14 residues in the CDR3. As DNA, the CDR3 is TGTGCCAGCAGCGTCGGCAGGGGCACAGATACGCAGTATTTT. Amino acid sequence: CASSVGRGTDTQYF.

This clone has just a few counts. This sequence joins TRBV7-9 and TRBJ1-5; 7 bases fit TRBD1. The CDR3 length is 16 residues. Looked up from germline, CDR1 is SEHNR and CDR2 is FQNEAQ (reference sequence). The V gene end was trimmed by 5 bases and the J gene end by 4 bases; junction bases not matched to a gene: 11. The chain's CDR3 is CASSQRQEGANQPQHF. The CDR3 coding sequence is TGTGCCAGCAGCCAGAGACAGGAGGGGGCTAATCAGCCCCAGCATTTT.

CDR3: CSASGGELFF. CDR3 DNA: TGCAGTGCTAGTGGCGGGGAGCTGTTTTTT. The chain couples TRBV20-1 to TRBJ2-2; D not resolved. Germline CDR1 reads DFQATT; CDR2 reads SNEGSKA (reference sequence). The CDR3 is 10 amino acids. V was cut by 3 bases and J by 7 bases, with 3 bases left in between.

This clone showed up just a few times. The chain combines TRBV18 with TRBJ2-1; TRBD2 aligns across 9 bases. The germline gives CDR1 KGHSH, CDR2 LQKENI. This CDR3 has 17 amino acids. The V segment lost 3 bases and the J segment 5 bases; nucleotides outside the gene matches: 11. The CDR3 DNA reads as TGTGCCAGCTCACCTCCCGGCTGGCGGGGGGGTGACAATGAGCAGTTCTTC. It specifies CASSPPGWRGGDNEQFF.

This clone was observed a handful of times. This chain connects TRBV7-9 to TRBJ1-1; D might be TRBD1 (6 bases). Per germline, CDR1 SEHNR and CDR2 FQNEAQ (reference sequence). The CDR3 covers 13 residues. The ends were cut back, 3 bases at V and 6 bases at J, with 11 bases in the middle. The CDR3 reads CASSFGQPSEAFF. CDR3 bases: TGTGCCAGCAGCTTCGGACAGCCCTCTGAAGCTTTCTTT.

This clone was detected only a few times. V is TRBV7-9 and J is TRBJ2-7; unclear D gene. The CDR3 extends over 12 amino acids. V lost 7 bases and J 3 bases, leaving 10 bases between the germline ends. CDR1 is SEHNR and CDR2 is FQNEAQ in the germline V gene (reference sequence). The CDR3 spells CASTSASYEQYF. The CDR3 nucleotides are TGTGCCAGCACCTCCGCCAGCTACGAGCAGTACTTC.

In its sample, this clone was seen a few times. The chain couples TRBV10-3 to TRBJ2-4; D gene unclear. Germline V CDR1 and CDR2: ENHRY, SYGVKD. The CDR3 covers 15 residues. V shed 0 bases and J shed 0 bases, with 6 bases lying between them. DNA of the CDR3: TGTGCCATCAGTGAGTCAGTGTTAGCCAAAAACATTCAGTACTTC. It translates to CAISESVLAKNIQYF.

This rearrangement joins TRBV5-1 to TRBJ2-1; 10 bases are shared with TRBD2. J was trimmed by 4 bases and V by 6 bases; bases with no gene match: 4. The CDR3 has 14 amino acids. The germline gives CDR1 SGHRS, CDR2 YFSETQ. This CDR3 is CASTASGSYNEQFF. DNA for the CDR3: TGCGCCAGCACCGCTAGCGGGAGTTACAATGAGCAGTTCTTC.

This clone has only a few counts. The chain uses TRBV7-9 and TRBJ1-1; 7 bases are shared with TRBD1. The CDR3 has 15 amino acids. Trimming at V came to 5 bases and at J to 2 bases, leaving 8 bases not matched to a gene. Per the germline V gene, CDR1 is SEHNR and CDR2 is FQNEAQ (reference sequence). The CDR3 spells CASSGQADTNTEAFF. The CDR3 DNA sequence: TGTGCCAGCAGCGGACAGGCCGATACTAACACTGAAGCTTTCTTT.